A single sample gave rise to the 26 T cell receptor beta chains below, sequenced in a study of shared clonotypes between healthy human individuals. Data came from immunoSEQ multiplex PCR; TCRdb stores just in-frame clones and leaves some out. The sample comprises approximately 1.5 million clones, 98% to 99% of which are singletons, and approximately 0.4% rests with the top ten. The sample consisted of naive CD4+ T cells sorted from blood. Specified subset: CD45RA+ positively selected. Source of these receptors: a man aged 25-40 years in good health.

The genes are TRBV6-4 and TRBJ1-5; D uncertain. Germline lookup yields CDR1 MRHNA and CDR2 SNTAGT. The V end was cut by 5 bases, the J end by 0 bases, with 8 bases between. The CDR3 is 14 residues long. The CDR3 region has the DNA TGTGCCAGCAGTCTACATTATAGCAATCAGCCCCAGCATTTT. Protein product: CASSLHYSNQPQHF.

This clone was observed once. The CDR3 bases are TGTGCCAGCAGCGAACTATGGACAGGGCCCCAAGAGACCCAGTACTTC. Amino acids: CASSELWTGPQETQYF. The V gene is TRBV6-1, the J gene TRBJ2-5, with 8 bases matching TRBD1. There are 16 residues in the CDR3. Per the germline V gene, CDR1 is MNHNS and CDR2 is SASEGT. The trim removed 6 bases at V and 1 base at J, leaving 10 bases unmatched.

The chain employs TRBV18 and TRBJ2-3; the D call may be TRBD1 or TRBD2 (5 bases each). Germline CDR1 KGHSH, CDR2 LQKENI. V dropped 1 base and J dropped 2 bases, with 16 bases sitting between them. The CDR3 is made up of 17 amino acids. CDR3 DNA: TGTGCCAGCTCACCACTGTCCGGGACGCCTTTCACAGATACGCAGTATTTT. Translated, it gives CASSPLSGTPFTDTQYF.

This chain joins TRBV4-3 and TRBJ2-2, with unresolved D. V lost 4 bases to trimming and J lost 0 bases, with 15 bases between them. CDR3 length equals 17 residues. CDR1 LGHNA and CDR2 YSLEER come from the germline V gene. The CDR3 DNA reads as TGCGCCAGCAGCCTGGGCAGGCCAACCCCGAACACCGGGGAGCTGTTTTTT. Protein sequence: CASSLGRPTPNTGELFF.

The genes are TRBV20-1 and TRBJ1-1; maybe TRBD1 (5 bases). The germline V and J ends were trimmed by 5 bases and 2 bases, with 6 bases remaining between them. From germline, CDR1 is DFQATT and CDR2 SNEGSKA (reference sequence). The CDR3 is 11 amino acids. CDR3 DNA sequence: TGCAGTGCTGGGGCTAACACTGAAGCTTTCTTT. Protein sequence: CSAGANTEAFF.

The chain combines TRBV7-9 with TRBJ2-7; TRBD1 matches 11 bases. This CDR3 is built from 14 residues. In germline, CDR1 is SEHNR, CDR2 FQNEAQ (reference sequence). J was trimmed by 5 bases and V by 5 bases; bases with no gene match: 5. CDR3 region: CASSTWTGGNEQYF. The CDR3 DNA follows: TGTGCCAGCAGCACGTGGACAGGGGGCAACGAGCAGTACTTC.

V gene TRBV29-1 combines with J gene TRBJ2-5, with 14 positions matching TRBD2. The germline gives CDR1 SQVTM, CDR2 ANQGSEA. With 6 bases clipped from V and 5 bases from J, the junction kept 11 bases outside the gene matches. The CDR3 extends over 16 amino acids. CDR3 protein: CSVQTSGRARGETQYF. The DNA of the CDR3 is TGCAGCGTACAGACTAGCGGGAGGGCCCGGGGGGAGACCCAGTACTTC.

The chain carries TRBV10-1 and TRBJ2-7; D is possibly TRBD1 (7 bases). The CDR3 spans 14 residues. Per the germline V gene, CDR1 is WNHNN and CDR2 is SYGVQD (reference sequence). Trimming took 6 bases from V and 1 from J, leaving 13 bases between them. This CDR3 reads CASSRGVGSYEQYF. Written as DNA, the CDR3 is TGCGCCAGCAGCAGGGGGGTCGGTTCCTACGAGCAGTACTTC.

The chain uses TRBV5-1 and TRBJ2-7; D is ambiguous. Germline CDR1 is SGHRS and CDR2 is YFSETQ. The CDR3 loop spans 16 amino acids. The V end lost 0 bases, the J end lost 3 bases, and 16 bases lay between the germline ends. CDR3 nucleotide sequence: TGCGCCAGCAGCTTGGAACAAACATCCTTGGGCTACGAGCAGTACTTC. This codes for CASSLEQTSLGYEQYF.

With respect to this clone: This CDR3 is also generated by other DNA sequences in the sample. CDR3 in amino acids: CASSLGRGNQPQHF. CDR3 DNA sequence: TGTGCCAGCAGCTTAGGTCGGGGGAATCAGCCCCAGCATTTT. V gene TRBV7-9 combines with J gene TRBJ1-5; maybe TRBD1 (5 bases). The V end was cut by 1 base, the J end by 4 bases, with 8 bases between. The CDR3 extends over 14 amino acids. Germline CDR1 and CDR2: SEHNR and FQNEAQ (reference sequence).

The J gene is TRBJ2-7, the V gene TRBV29-1; 8 nucleotides line up with TRBD1. J lost 2 bases, V lost 8 bases, and 5 bases had no gene match. This CDR3 contains 12 residues. Per germline, CDR1 SQVTM and CDR2 ANQGSEA. The CDR3: CSYRTGPYEQYF. The CDR3 coding sequence is TGCAGCTACCGGACAGGGCCCTACGAGCAGTACTTC.

V gene TRBV7-2 combines with J gene TRBJ2-2; 7 nucleotides align to TRBD2. Trimming removed 5 bases from V and 1 base from J; junction bases left unmatched: 7. The CDR3 totals 16 residues. From germline, CDR1 is SGHTA and CDR2 FQGNSA. CDR3 residues: CASSRQSGGNTGELFF. As DNA, the CDR3 is TGTGCCAGCAGCCGTCAGTCGGGAGGGAACACCGGGGAGCTGTTTTTT.

The chain links TRBV5-1 to TRBJ1-5, with D possibly being TRBD1 (6 bases). This CDR3 spans 16 amino acids. Trimming took 0 bases from V and 5 from J, leaving 15 bases between them. The V gene's germline CDR1 is SGHRS and CDR2 YFSETQ. As DNA, the CDR3 is TGCGCCAGCAGCTTGGGTGGCAGGGGAGGGGATCAGCCCCAGCATTTT. Protein sequence: CASSLGGRGGDQPQHF.

This clone appeared once. The rearrangement joins TRBV5-5 to TRBJ1-5, with 8 bases that match TRBD1. Germline V CDR1 and CDR2: SGHKS, YYEKEE (reference sequence). J lost 6 bases, V lost 4 bases, and 9 bases had no gene match. The CDR3 spans 15 residues. CDR3 DNA: TGTGCCAGCAGCGATGGACAGGGTTTAACTCAGCCCCAGCATTTT. Encoded protein: CASSDGQGLTQPQHF.

The rearrangement links TRBV10-2 to TRBJ1-2; D not resolved. The CDR3 runs 13 residues. V was clipped by 2 bases and J by 2 bases, with 6 bases between them. Looked up from germline, CDR1 is WSHSY and CDR2 is SAAADI. CDR3 in amino acids: CASSETQNYGYTF. CDR3 nucleotide sequence: TGCGCCAGCAGTGAGACACAGAACTATGGCTACACCTTC.

The V call is TRBV5-1, the J call TRBJ2-3; maybe TRBD2 (5 bases). CDR1 SGHRS and CDR2 YFSETQ come from the germline V gene. The CDR3 runs to 15 residues. Trimming shortened V by 7 bases and J by 0 bases, and 15 bases separated the two germline ends. The CDR3 DNA sequence: TGCGCCAGCGGGGTAGGGAGAACTAGCACAGATACGCAGTATTTT. Its translation: CASGVGRTSTDTQYF.

V usage is TRBV12-5 and J usage is TRBJ2-7; 8 bases align to TRBD1. Looked up from germline, CDR1 is LGHNT and CDR2 is FRNRAP. Unmatched junction bases numbered 12, after V lost 2 bases and J lost 3 bases. The CDR3 contains 17 residues. The CDR3 nucleotides read TGTGCTAGTGGTTTGAAAAGGCCCCCGGACAGGGACTACGAGCAGTACTTC. Its translation: CASGLKRPPDRDYEQYF. The full variable domain, with the rest looked up from reference TRBV12-5 and TRBJ2-7, is DARVTQTPRHKVTEMGQEVTMRCQPILGHNTVFWYRQTMMQGLELLAYFRNRAPLDDSGMPKDRFSAEMPDATLATLKIQPSEPRDSAVYFCASGLKRPPDRDYEQYFGPGTRLTVT.

The rearrangement joins TRBV10-2 to TRBJ2-1; 9 positions agree with TRBD1. Germline V CDR1 and CDR2: WSHSY, SAAADI. J lost 4 bases, V lost 4 bases, and 2 bases had no gene match. This CDR3 has 14 amino acids. CDR3 sequence (DNA): TGCGCCAGCAGTGTGGGGACAGGGTACAATGAGCAGTTCTTC. Its protein is CASSVGTGYNEQFF.

The V gene is TRBV18, the J gene TRBJ1-2, with a possible D match to TRBD1 (5 bases). The CDR3 loop spans 15 amino acids. CDR1 KGHSH and CDR2 LQKENI come from the germline V gene. V was trimmed by 0 bases and J by 2 bases, leaving 10 bases between them. The CDR3 is CASSPPDSWNYGYTF. The CDR3 DNA reads as TGTGCCAGCTCACCACCCGACAGTTGGAACTATGGCTACACCTTC. Filled out from reference TRBV18 and TRBJ1-2, the complete variable domain reads NAGVMQNPRHLVRRRGQEARLRCSPMKGHSHVYWYRQLPEEGLKFMVYLQKENIIDESGMPKERFSAEFPKEGPSILRIQQVVRGDSAAYFCASSPPDSWNYGYTFGSGTRLTVV.

This clone was counted a single time. The chain uses TRBV11-3 and TRBJ2-7; perhaps D is TRBD1 or TRBD2 (5 bases each). Trimming stripped 1 base from V and 8 bases from J, with 12 bases between. Germline V gene sequence: CDR1 SGHNT, CDR2 YENEEA. The CDR3 has 13 amino acids. CDR3 loop: CASSLGYRDQQYF. CDR3 coding DNA: TGTGCCAGCAGCTTAGGTTATAGGGACCAGCAGTACTTC. The full variable domain, its missing parts supplied by reference TRBV11-3 and TRBJ2-7, is EAGVVQSPRYKIIEKKQPVAFWCNPISGHNTLYWYLQNLGQGPELLIRYENEEAVDDSQLPKDRFSAERLKGVDSTLKIQPAELGDSAVYLCASSLGYRDQQYFGPGTRLTVT.

The gene calls are TRBV7-6 and TRBJ2-1, with D possibly being TRBD2 (6 bases). Looked up from germline, CDR1 is SGHVS and CDR2 is FNYEAQ. With 4 bases removed from V and 4 bases from J, the gap between germline ends came to 14 bases. The CDR3 has 15 amino acids. The CDR3 coding sequence is TGTGCCAGCAGCTCCCTTCACGGGAGTTACAATGAGCAGTTCTTC. Translating gives CASSSLHGSYNEQFF.

This clone has just one count. CDR3 sequence: CASSTGDEQYF. CDR3 bases: TGTGCCAGCAGCACCGGGGATGAGCAGTACTTC. The J gene is TRBJ2-7, the V gene TRBV7-2; possibly TRBD2 for D (5 bases). The germline V and J ends were trimmed by 5 bases and 7 bases, with 9 bases remaining between them. This CDR3 is built from 11 residues. Germline V gives CDR1 SGHTA, CDR2 FQGNSA.

This sequence joins TRBV5-1 and TRBJ1-1; D uncertain. The CDR3 has 14 residues. The V gene's germline CDR1 is SGHRS and CDR2 YFSETQ. V lost 3 bases to trimming and J lost 0 bases, with 9 bases between them. The CDR3 DNA reads as TGCGCCAGCAGCTACAGCGGCATGAACACTGAAGCTTTCTTT. Translated, it gives CASSYSGMNTEAFF.

This rearrangement joins TRBV5-1 to TRBJ2-1; 10 bases match TRBD2. V shed 1 base, J shed 5 bases, and the junction held 3 bases outside the gene matches. This CDR3 contains 15 residues. The germline CDR1 and CDR2 sequences are SGHRS and YFSETQ. In DNA form, the CDR3 reads TGCGCCAGCAGCTTGCTAGCGGGAGCAGACAATGAGCAGTTCTTC. Translated: CASSLLAGADNEQFF.

The genes are TRBV11-2 and TRBJ2-1, with 7 nucleotides matching TRBD2. Germline assignment: CDR1 SGHAT and CDR2 FQNNGV. Losses at the gene ends were 5 bases for V and 6 bases for J; bases not matched to a gene: 4. This CDR3 region has 13 residues. In DNA, the CDR3 is TGTGCCAGCAGCCAGGGACTAAGCAATGAGCAGTTCTTC. Translation: CASSQGLSNEQFF.

The chain combines TRBV28 with TRBJ1-1; 11 positions agree with TRBD1. The CDR3 covers 18 residues. J lost 2 bases, V lost 5 bases, and 13 bases had no gene match. Per the germline V gene, CDR1 is MDHEN and CDR2 is SYDVKM. CDR3 coding DNA: TGTGCCAGCAGTCCCGAGGACAGGGGGCGGCCTCGAAACACTGAAGCTTTCTTT. This gives the protein CASSPEDRGRPRNTEAFF.